This passage covers 14 T cell receptor beta chains from one sample sequenced in a study of tumor-infiltrating lymphocytes in primary liver carcinoma. Production of TCR beta cDNA used 400 to 600 ng total RNA together with a constant-region primer. A slightly modified ARM-PCR protocol with three nested multiplex PCR rounds produced these TCR beta libraries. With TRBV1-TRBV30 forward primers and a C-beta reverse primer, the first two PCR rounds were run for approximately 10 cycles each. TCRdb re-analysed the multiplex PCR reads in MiXCR, keeping a single row per CDR3 protein. The repertoire holds hundreds of thousands of distinct CDR3 sequences, with roughly two thirds as singletons. Germline DNA was also extracted, while the blood RNA originated from unsorted whole blood. The sample comprised peripheral blood. The origin of the receptors is a man aged 40-49 years with primary liver carcinoma and hepatitis B virus infection.

In this sample, this clonotype turned up many times. The chain combines TRBV6-2 or TRBV6-3 with TRBJ2-5; D is uncertain. Germline V CDR1 and CDR2: MNHEY, SVGEGT. This CDR3 spans 13 amino acids. V lost 5 bases and J 5 bases, leaving 12 bases between the germline ends. The CDR3, as DNA: TGTGCCAGCAGTCCCGCCCGTTGGGAGACCCAGTACTTC. Translating it yields CASSPARWETQYF.

Details on this clonotype: The junction shows a germline mismatch at one end, possibly a read error. The chain uses TRBV5-5 and TRBJ1-6, with a weak D call TRBD1 (6 bases). The CDR3 covers 14 residues. Looked up from germline, CDR1 is SGHKS and CDR2 is YYEKEE (reference sequence). CDR3 amino acids: CPSSFLQGNSPLHF. DNA for the CDR3: TGTCCCAGCAGCTTCTTACAGGGTAATTCACCCCTCCACTTT. The variable domain in full, with the rest retrieved from reference TRBV5-5 and TRBJ1-6, is DAGVTQSPTHLIKTRGQQVTLRCSPISGHKSVSWYQQVLGQGPQFIFQYYEKEERGRGNFPDRFSARQFPNYSSELNVNALLLGDSALYLCPSSFLQGNSPLHFGNGTRLTVT.

This clonotype appeared once. The V gene is TRBV6-5, the J gene TRBJ2-7, with 7 bases fitting TRBD2. The CDR3 extends over 13 amino acids. Germline assignment: CDR1 MNHEY and CDR2 SVGAGI. V was pared by 6 bases and J by 6 bases, with 8 bases of the junction left unmatched. For the CDR3, the DNA is TGTGCCAGCAGAAAAGGACTAGTCCTCGAGCAGTACTTC. This translates into CASRKGLVLEQYF.

This chain connects TRBV6-5 to TRBJ2-1; 11 nucleotides line up with TRBD1. Unmatched junction bases numbered 8, after V lost 10 bases and J lost 0 bases. This CDR3 has 16 amino acids. Per the germline V gene, CDR1 is MNHEY and CDR2 is SVGAGI. DNA of the CDR3: TGTGCCAATAAGGACAGGGGGCTCCTCTCCTACAATGAGCAGTTCTTC. It encodes CANKDRGLLSYNEQFF.

This clonotype was observed a few times. The chain links TRBV5-1 to TRBJ1-1; 12 bases line up with TRBD1. Germline-derived CDR1 and CDR2 are SGHRS and YFSETQ. With 5 bases clipped from V and 3 bases from J, the junction kept 8 bases outside the gene matches. The CDR3 covers 16 residues. CDR3 nucleotides: TGCGCCAGCAGTGTCTATGGGACAGGGGGCTACACTGAAGCTTTCTTT. Its protein product is CASSVYGTGGYTEAFF.

Details on this clonotype: This could be a read error, since a much larger clone is one nucleotide away. The rearrangement uses TRBV12-3 or TRBV12-4 and TRBJ2-2, with 9 bases matching TRBD1. CDR3 length: 15 residues. The CDR3 protein is CTSSRGQGLFGELFF. The DNA of the CDR3 is TGTACCAGCAGCCGGGGACAGGGATTGTTCGGGGAGCTGTTTTTT.

This clonotype was seen many times. The rearrangement joins TRBV11-3 to TRBJ1-6; D is possibly TRBD1 (6 bases). Trimming took off 6 bases at V and 0 bases at J, with 18 bases between the two ends. Germline V lookup: CDR1 SGHNT, CDR2 YENEEA. This CDR3 is built from 18 residues. CDR3 loop: CASSPEGEVHSYNSPLHF. Written as DNA, the CDR3 is TGTGCCAGCAGTCCCGAGGGGGAAGTACACTCCTATAATTCACCCCTCCACTTT.

This clonotype was seen repeatedly, ten times or more. The chain combines TRBV6-1 with TRBJ2-2; 8 nucleotides match TRBD2. The junction had 4 bases not matched to a gene; V was cut back by 0 bases and J by 4 bases. Germline V gene data show CDR1 as MNHNS and CDR2 as SASEGT. The CDR3 contains 16 residues. CDR3 sequence (DNA): TGTGCCAGCAGTGAAGCTAGCGGGACGACCACCGGGGAGCTGTTTTTT. Amino acids: CASSEASGTTTGELFF.

On this clonotype itself: Lacking the conserved final phenylalanine or tryptophan, this CDR3 likely reflects a read error. The limits of the CDR3 on the DNA are not certain, so only TCRdb's listed CDR3 is given. The J gene is TRBJ2-1, the V gene TRBV11-1; TRBD2 was called by the table and not checked on the DNA. The CDR3 comprises 13 residues, both ends counted. Looked up from germline, CDR1 is SGHAT and CDR2 is FQDESV (reference sequence). CDR3 amino acids: CASSLARGYEHFS.

The rearrangement links TRBV11-1 to TRBJ1-2, with D maybe TRBD1 (5 bases). Germline assignment: CDR1 SGHAT and CDR2 FQDESV (reference sequence). The CDR3 has 15 amino acids. CDR3 nucleotide sequence: TGTGCTTGCAGCTTAGTGGAGAGGGACGACTATGGCTACACCTTC. Encoded protein: CACSLVERDDYGYTF.

Regarding this clonotype: One end of the junction fails to match germline, which may point to a read error. The chain couples TRBV11-2 to TRBJ2-5; 8 nucleotides align to TRBD1. The germline V gene encodes CDR1 SGHAT and CDR2 FQNNGV. This CDR3 spans 16 amino acids. CDR3 in DNA: TGTGCCAGCAGCCTCGGGACAGGAGGGTGCAAGGAGACCCGGTACTTC. Translating gives CASSLGTGGCKETRYF.

This clonotype was picked up many times. This sequence joins TRBV6-6 and TRBJ2-7; the match to TRBD2 covers 7 bases. V dropped 2 bases and J dropped 7; count of bases not matched to a gene: 5. The germline V gene encodes CDR1 MNHNY and CDR2 SVGAGI (reference sequence). The CDR3 sequence is 13 residues long. Here the CDR3 DNA reads TGTGCCAGCAGTTACCAACCGGGGGGAGAGCAGTACTTC. Its protein is CASSYQPGGEQYF.

The chain employs TRBV5-1 and TRBJ2-1, with a tentative D call TRBD2 (5 bases). V lost 0 bases and J lost 0, with 10 bases in between. The germline V gene encodes CDR1 SGHRS and CDR2 YFSETQ. The CDR3 spans 16 residues. CDR3 DNA sequence: TGCGCCAGCAGCTTGGTCTCTAGCCGCTCCTACAATGAGCAGTTCTTC. Amino acids: CASSLVSSRSYNEQFF. The complete variable domain, with remaining parts taken from reference TRBV5-1 and TRBJ2-1, reads KAGVTQTPRYLIKTRGQQVTLSCSPISGHRSVSWYQQTPGQGLQFLFEYFSETQRNKGNFPGRFSGRQFSNSRSEMNVSTLELGDSALYLCASSLVSSRSYNEQFFGPGTRLTVL.

In regard to this clonotype: This may be a read error: a much more frequent sequence differs by one nucleotide. The gene calls are TRBV12-5 and TRBJ2-1, with a tentative D call TRBD2 (5 bases). CDR3 length: 12 amino acids. From germline, CDR1 is LGHNT and CDR2 FRNRAP. The CDR3, as DNA: TGTACTAGTGGCCGGCCCGACTATCCCCAGTTCTTC. Amino acids: CTSGRPDYPQFF.